Shown below are 19 T cell receptor beta chains from a single sample sequenced in a study of T cells in Graves' hyperthyroidism and ophthalmopathy (dated 2019 in TCRdb). The library relied on multiplex PCR. TCRdb names Illumina HiSeq 2000 as the instrument used. TCR beta CDR3 regions were amplified from RNA transcripts. A first-round RT-PCR of the TCR CDR3 used the HTBI primer set with the Qiagen OneStep RT-PCR kit. TCRdb ran its own pipeline on the public reads, namely fastp trimming at Q25 and MiXCR clone calling, and kept in-frame beta chains. Identical CDR3 protein sequences are pooled into one entry, listed with their most common genes and DNA. This sample holds about 840,000 distinct CDR3 sequences; approximately 40% were observed only once. The top ten hold around 10% of the sample. The sequencing input was blood. These receptors all come from a man aged 18 to 30 with Graves' hyperthyroidism.

This rearrangement joins TRBV20-1 to TRBJ2-7, with 12 bases that match TRBD2. V lost 3 bases, J lost 2 bases, and 5 bases stayed unmatched. CDR3 size: 15 residues. Per the germline V gene, CDR1 is DFQATT and CDR2 is SNEGSKA (reference sequence). CDR3 DNA: TGCAGTGCTAGTCCGACTAGCGGGAGCCCCTACGAGCAGTACTTC. Its protein product is CSASPTSGSPYEQYF.

The chain is built from TRBV6-5 and TRBJ2-5; either TRBD1 or TRBD2 may fit D (6 bases each). Looked up from germline, CDR1 is MNHEY and CDR2 is SVGAGI. This CDR3 comprises 16 residues. The V gene lost 4 bases and the J gene lost 5 bases, with 20 bases spanning the gap. The CDR3 spells CASSSSGAGEVETQYF. Here the CDR3 DNA reads TGTGCCAGCAGTTCCTCAGGGGCCGGGGAGGTGGAGACCCAGTACTTC.

This chain joins TRBV7-2 and TRBJ2-2; D remains unclear. CDR1 SGHTA and CDR2 FQGNSA come from the germline V gene. Trimming stripped 5 bases from V and 4 bases from J, with 14 bases between. This CDR3 is 15 amino acids long. The CDR3 here is CASSLPSTGTGELFF. As DNA, the CDR3 is TGTGCCAGCAGCCTTCCGTCGACCGGCACCGGGGAGCTGTTTTTT.

The table lists this clonotype with many counts. The genes are TRBV7-2 and TRBJ2-7, with 9 positions matching TRBD2. The CDR3 runs to 14 residues. Germline V CDR1 and CDR2: SGHTA, FQGNSA. V lost 3 bases, J lost 4 bases, and 4 bases stayed unmatched. The CDR3 loop reads CASSFEAGGYEQYF. The CDR3 coding sequence is TGTGCCAGCAGCTTCGAGGCGGGGGGGTACGAGCAGTACTTC.

In this sample, this clonotype turned up a few times. V usage is TRBV12-3 or TRBV12-4 and J usage is TRBJ1-5; TRBD1 agrees at 7 bases. The CDR3 runs 15 residues. With V trimmed by 6 bases and J by 3 bases, 8 bases remained unmatched. CDR3 in DNA: TGTGCCAGCAGGGGAGGGGGCCCTATCAATCAGCCCCAGCATTTT. The encoded protein is CASRGGGPINQPQHF.

The chain joins TRBV9 to TRBJ2-6; D is uncertain. V was cut by 3 bases and J by 2 bases, with 6 bases left in between. Germline values: CDR1 SGDLS, CDR2 YYNGEE. The CDR3 extends over 14 amino acids. CDR3 sequence: CASSARTGANVLTF. The CDR3 DNA reads TGTGCCAGCAGCGCCCGGACTGGGGCCAACGTCCTGACTTTC.

This clonotype has only a few counts. This chain links TRBV7-2 with TRBJ2-7, with D hard to call. Trimming pared 1 base from V and 10 bases from J, leaving 17 bases between. The CDR3 spans 14 residues. The germline V gene encodes CDR1 SGHTA and CDR2 FQGNSA. CDR3 protein: CASSLDWAAPSQYF. CDR3 bases: TGTGCCAGCAGCTTAGATTGGGCGGCACCCTCCCAGTACTTC. The variable domain in full, completed from reference TRBV7-2 and TRBJ2-7, reads GAGVSQSPSNKVTEKGKDVELRCDPISGHTALYWYRQSLGQGLEFLIYFQGNSAPDKSGLPSDRFSAERTGGSVSTLTIQRTQQEDSAVYLCASSLDWAAPSQYFGPGTRLTVT.

The rearrangement joins TRBV29-1 to TRBJ1-1, with D tentatively TRBD1 (6 bases). The V end was cut by 8 bases, the J end by 12 bases, with 16 bases between. Germline lookup yields CDR1 SQVTM and CDR2 ANQGSEA. The CDR3 has 10 residues. The chain's CDR3 is CSSIQGRTFF. The CDR3 DNA is TGCAGCTCCATACAGGGTCGGACTTTCTTT.

The sample holds one count of this clonotype. The missing conserved phenylalanine or tryptophan at the end of this CDR3 makes a read error likely. The limits of the CDR3 on the DNA are not certain, so only TCRdb's listed CDR3 is given. V and J are TRBV20-1 and TRBJ1-4; TRBD1, the D gene given by the table, was not confirmed from the DNA. The CDR3 region is 8 residues in length, termini included. Germline V gene sequence: CDR1 DFQATT, CDR2 SNEGSKA (reference sequence). CDR3 amino acids: CSASRGVY.

A word on this clonotype: A much larger clone sits a single nucleotide away, making a read error possible. The J gene is TRBJ2-7, the V gene TRBV29-1; TRBD1 aligns across 10 bases. CDR1 is SQVTM and CDR2 is ANQGSEA in the germline V gene. V was pared by 7 bases and J by 4 bases, with 7 bases of the junction left unmatched. This CDR3 region has 13 residues. This CDR3 is CSARTGGGYEQYF. In DNA form, the CDR3 reads TGCAGCGCCCGGACAGGGGGGGGATACGAGCAGTACTTC.

This clonotype has a count of ten or more. CDR3: CARVGTENTEAFF. DNA of the CDR3: TGTGCCAGGGTAGGGACGGAGAACACTGAAGCTTTCTTT. The rearrangement joins TRBV7-2 to TRBJ1-1; D perhaps matches TRBD1 (5 bases). The germline V and J ends were trimmed by 9 bases and 1 base, with 12 bases remaining between them. Germline CDR1 reads SGHTA; CDR2 reads FQGNSA. The CDR3 length is 13 residues.

This clonotype turned up a few times. The V and J genes are TRBV7-8 and TRBJ2-7; TRBD2 is a possible D gene (5 bases). Germline CDR1 SGHVS, CDR2 FQNEAQ. This CDR3 has 14 amino acids. Trimming left V 1 base short and J 6 bases short, with 13 bases between. This CDR3 is CASSLGRAGLEQYF. The DNA of the CDR3 is TGTGCCAGCAGCTTAGGTAGGGCGGGTCTCGAGCAGTACTTC.

At least ten counts were recorded for this clonotype. The chain links TRBV9 to TRBJ2-7; D is unclear. In germline, CDR1 is SGDLS, CDR2 YYNGEE. The CDR3 has 11 amino acids. V shed 7 bases and J shed 3 bases, with 8 bases lying between them. The CDR3 reads CASGKGYEQYF. The CDR3 coding sequence is TGTGCCAGCGGGAAGGGCTACGAGCAGTACTTC.

This clonotype came up many times. The rearrangement uses TRBV7-9 and TRBJ2-7; TRBD1 matches at 8 bases. The CDR3 is 14 residues long. The trim removed 4 bases at V and 2 bases at J, leaving 4 bases unmatched. Germline V lookup: CDR1 SEHNR, CDR2 FQNEAQ (reference sequence). The CDR3 nucleotides are TGTGCCAGCAGCTCATGGGACAGGACCTACGAGCAGTACTTC. It codes for CASSSWDRTYEQYF.

Notes on this clonotype: A much larger clone lies one base from this, so it may be a read error. The chain recombines TRBV9 with TRBJ1-2; TRBD1 might be the D (5 bases). Germline V gives CDR1 SGDLS, CDR2 YYNGEE. This CDR3 region has 16 residues. The ends were cut back, 0 bases at V and 0 bases at J, with 12 bases in the middle. The CDR3 loop reads CASSVGRDPANYGYTF. The CDR3 DNA sequence: TGTGCCAGCAGCGTAGGCAGGGACCCCGCTAACTATGGCTACACCTTC.

The table lists this clonotype with many counts. The CDR3 reads CASSRTSGANVLTF. Here the CDR3 DNA reads TGTGCCAGCAGTCGCACCTCTGGGGCCAACGTCCTGACTTTC. The genes are TRBV7-9 and TRBJ2-6; D unclear. From germline, CDR1 is SEHNR and CDR2 FQNEAQ (reference sequence). Trimming stripped 6 bases from V and 0 bases from J, with 6 bases between. The CDR3 is 14 residues long. Full variable domain (missing parts from reference TRBV7-9 and TRBJ2-6): DTGVSQNPRHKITKRGQNVTFRCDPISEHNRLYWYRQTLGQGPEFLTYFQNEAQLEKSRLLSDRFSAERPKGSFSTLEIQRTEQGDSAMYLCASSRTSGANVLTFGAGSRLTVL.

Concerning this clonotype itself: At one end, the junction sequence differs from germline, possibly due to a read error. The rearrangement uses TRBV20-1 and TRBJ2-7, with D perhaps matching TRBD2 (6 bases). The CDR3 has 13 amino acids. Germline CDR1 reads DFQATT; CDR2 reads SNEGSKA (reference sequence). The CDR3 protein is CSARGSGSYEQCF. The DNA of the CDR3 is TGCAGTGCTAGGGGTAGCGGATCCTACGAGCAGTGCTTC.

This clonotype appeared many times. The rearrangement joins TRBV7-8 to TRBJ2-7; no reliable D call. Trimming left V 2 bases short and J 5 bases short, with 7 bases between. Germline values: CDR1 SGHVS, CDR2 FQNEAQ. CDR3 size: 12 residues. CDR3 loop: CASSLQIDEQYF. The CDR3 DNA sequence: TGTGCCAGCAGCTTACAAATCGACGAGCAGTACTTC.

The sample holds a few counts of this clonotype. CDR3 DNA: TGCAGTGCTGTAGCAGGGGGACAAGCTTTCTTT. This codes for CSAVAGGQAFF. This chain connects TRBV20-1 to TRBJ1-1, with TRBD1 matching 7 bases. The CDR3 sequence is 11 residues long. CDR1 and CDR2 from the germline V gene are DFQATT and SNEGSKA (reference sequence). Unmatched junction bases numbered 6, after V lost 5 bases and J lost 9 bases.